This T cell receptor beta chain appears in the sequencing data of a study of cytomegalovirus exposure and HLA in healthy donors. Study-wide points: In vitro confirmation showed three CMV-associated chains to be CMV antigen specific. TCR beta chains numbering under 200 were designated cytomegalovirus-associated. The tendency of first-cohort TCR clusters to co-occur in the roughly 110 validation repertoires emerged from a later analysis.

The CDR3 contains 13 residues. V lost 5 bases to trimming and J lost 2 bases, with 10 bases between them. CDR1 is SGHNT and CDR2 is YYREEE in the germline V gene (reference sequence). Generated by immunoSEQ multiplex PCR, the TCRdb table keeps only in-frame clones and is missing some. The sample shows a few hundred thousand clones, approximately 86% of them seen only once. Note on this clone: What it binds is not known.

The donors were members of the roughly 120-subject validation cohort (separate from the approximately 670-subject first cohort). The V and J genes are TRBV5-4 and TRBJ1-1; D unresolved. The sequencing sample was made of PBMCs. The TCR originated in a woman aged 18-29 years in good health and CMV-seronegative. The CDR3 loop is CASRSALNTEAFF. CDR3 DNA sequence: TGTGCCAGCAGGTCCGCCCTAAACACTGAAGCTTTCTTT.